Listed here are 9 T cell receptor beta chains from one sample, sequenced in a study of early T cells in non-severe SARS-CoV-2 infection. TCRdb re-called the 5' RACE reads through MiXCR, storing one row per CDR3 protein. The table has about 33,000 distinct CDR3 sequences, approximately 7% seen once; the top ten hold roughly 4%. Sequences were obtained from whole blood. Receptors originate from an adult who was a healthcare worker with PCR-confirmed SARS-CoV-2 infection or an uninfected control (not recorded which).

Ten or more counts support this clonotype. The chain recombines TRBV20-1 with TRBJ2-1; the D is unclear. This CDR3 has 15 residues. Trimming cost V 0 bases and J 2 bases, with 11 bases left between them. The V gene's germline CDR1 is DFQATT and CDR2 SNEGSKA (reference sequence). CDR3 DNA: TGCAGTGCTAGAGATCGGTTATCCACCTACAATGAGCAGTTCTTC. Translated: CSARDRLSTYNEQFF.

The rearrangement uses TRBV28 and TRBJ2-7; possible D gene TRBD1, 5 bases. Germline CDR1 and CDR2: MDHEN and SYDVKM. The CDR3 covers 14 residues. The ends were cut back, 3 bases at V and 0 bases at J, with 9 bases in the middle. CDR3 nucleotides: TGTGCCAGCAGTTTTGCGGACATCTCCTACGAGCAGTACTTC. Protein product: CASSFADISYEQYF.

This clonotype was recorded many times. The chain joins TRBV12-3 or TRBV12-4 to TRBJ2-7, with TRBD1 identical over 12 bases. The J segment lost 7 bases and the V segment lost 5 bases, leaving 12 bases of the junction unmatched. The CDR3 is made up of 16 amino acids. The CDR3 DNA is TGTGCCAGCAGTCCGGGGACAGGGGGCTATCTACGGGAGCAGTACTTC. It translates to CASSPGTGGYLREQYF.

This clonotype occurred many times. The J gene is TRBJ2-3, the V gene TRBV13; the D gene is possibly TRBD1 (5 bases). CDR3 length: 13 residues. Deletions cut 0 bases from V and 4 bases from J, with 5 bases between. Germline V gene lookup returns CDR1 PRHDT and CDR2 FYEKMQ (reference sequence). CDR3 region: CASSLGQADTQYF. The CDR3 DNA is TGTGCCAGCAGCTTAGGACAGGCAGATACGCAGTATTTT.

This clonotype was observed many times. The rearrangement links TRBV2 to TRBJ2-1; D gene ambiguous. Trimming took off 1 base at V and 9 bases at J, with 10 bases between the two ends. Germline V gene data show CDR1 as SNHLY and CDR2 as FYNNEI. The CDR3 has 13 amino acids. The CDR3 reads CASSEGIVIEQFF. The DNA for the CDR3 is TGTGCCAGCAGTGAAGGCATAGTGATTGAGCAGTTCTTC.

This clonotype was observed at least ten times. J is TRBJ2-7 and V is TRBV12-2; TRBD2 is taken as the D call from the table, unchecked against the DNA. TRBV12-2 has pseudogene status. The CDR3 contains 15 residues. The CDR3 coding sequence is TGTGCAACCCTGACCGGGACTAGCGGCTCCTACGAGCAGTACTTC. Translating gives CATLTGTSGSYEQYF.

This clonotype came up many times. The chain employs TRBV29-1 and TRBJ2-1; 10 positions agree with TRBD2. Germline lookup yields CDR1 SQVTM and CDR2 ANQGSEA. The CDR3 length is 13 residues. The V and J ends lost 5 bases and 9 bases, in that order; junction bases with no gene match: 7. The DNA for the CDR3 is TGCAGCGTTACCGGGACTAGCGCCAGTGAGCAGTTCTTC. Protein product: CSVTGTSASEQFF.

This clonotype was detected ten times or more. For the CDR3, the DNA is TGCGCCAGCAACAGGGATAACAAACGAGATGGCTACACCTTC. Translated, it gives CASNRDNKRDGYTF. The chain carries TRBV5-1 and TRBJ1-2, with D possibly being TRBD1 (6 bases). CDR1 is SGHRS and CDR2 is YFSETQ in the germline V gene. The CDR3 is 14 amino acids. With 6 bases removed from V and 6 bases from J, the gap between germline ends came to 18 bases.

This clonotype was counted at least ten times. An end of the junction differs from the germline gene, which may be a read error. The V gene is TRBV7-7, the J gene TRBJ2-7, with D maybe TRBD1 (5 bases). Germline V gene lookup returns CDR1 SSHAT and CDR2 FNYEAQ (reference sequence). This CDR3 has 14 amino acids. CDR3 sequence: CASSLQEDSYEQYF. The CDR3 DNA is TGTGCTAGCAGTCTACAGGAAGATTCCTACGAGCAGTACTTC.